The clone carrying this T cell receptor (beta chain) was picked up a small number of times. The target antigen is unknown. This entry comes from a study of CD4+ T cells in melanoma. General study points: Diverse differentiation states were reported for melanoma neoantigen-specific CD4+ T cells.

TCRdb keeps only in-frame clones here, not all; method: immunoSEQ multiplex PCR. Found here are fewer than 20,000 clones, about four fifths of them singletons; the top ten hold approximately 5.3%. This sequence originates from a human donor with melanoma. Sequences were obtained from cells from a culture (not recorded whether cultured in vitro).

Here the CDR3 reads CASSLVSGANVLTF. The CDR3 DNA sequence: TGTGCCAGCAGCTTAGTGTCTGGGGCCAACGTCCTGACTTTC. The chain carries TRBV13 and TRBJ2-6; D is uncertain. The germline V gene encodes CDR1 PRHDT and CDR2 FYEKMQ (reference sequence). The CDR3 sequence is 14 residues long. Trimming stripped 1 base from V and 1 base from J, with 2 bases between.